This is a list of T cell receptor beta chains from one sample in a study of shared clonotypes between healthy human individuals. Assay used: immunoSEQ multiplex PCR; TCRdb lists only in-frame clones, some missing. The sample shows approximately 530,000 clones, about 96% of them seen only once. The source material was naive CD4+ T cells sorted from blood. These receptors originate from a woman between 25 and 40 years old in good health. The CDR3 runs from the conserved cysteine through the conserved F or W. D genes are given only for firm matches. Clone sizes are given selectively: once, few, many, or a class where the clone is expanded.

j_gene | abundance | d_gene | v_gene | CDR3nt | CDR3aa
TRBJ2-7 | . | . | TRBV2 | TGTGCCAGCAGTGAATTTCTCGAGCAGTACTTC | CASSEFLEQYF
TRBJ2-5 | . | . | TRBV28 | TGTGCCAGCAGTTTATCAGGGCCTCCAGAGACCCAGTACTTC | CASSLSGPPETQYF
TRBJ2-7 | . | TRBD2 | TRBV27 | TGTGCCAGCAGCCCTTCGGGGCGGGGAGGGTCCTACGAGCAGTACTTC | CASSPSGRGGSYEQYF
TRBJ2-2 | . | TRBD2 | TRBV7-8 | TGTGCCAGCAGCTCCTCATCTCTAGCGGGAGGATACACCGGGGAGCTGTTTTTT | CASSSSSLAGGYTGELFF
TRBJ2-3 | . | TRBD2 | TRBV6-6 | TGTGCCAGCAGTTACTCGAAAGCGGGAGCTGGGGATACGCAGTATTTT | CASSYSKAGAGDTQYF
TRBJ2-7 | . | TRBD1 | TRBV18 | TGTGCCAGCTCACTACAGGGGGCGAAGGGCGAGCAGTACTTC | CASSLQGAKGEQYF
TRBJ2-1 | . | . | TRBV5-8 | TGTGCCAGCAGCACCCGACTAATACTCTCACACAATGAGCAGTTCTTC | CASSTRLILSHNEQFF
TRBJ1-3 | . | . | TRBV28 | TGTGCCAGCAGGTACAGGAGTCCTGGAAACACCATATATTTT | CASRYRSPGNTIYF
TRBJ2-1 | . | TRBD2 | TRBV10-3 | TGTGCCATCATAACTAGCGGGAGGGTCGATGAGCAGTTCTTC | CAIITSGRVDEQFF
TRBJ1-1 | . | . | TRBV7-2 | TGTGCCAGCAGCTCAGACTTACCGCTCCGTGTCGCTGAAGCTTTCTTT | CASSSDLPLRVAEAFF
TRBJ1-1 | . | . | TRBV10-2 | TGCGCCAGCAGTGAGTCGACACGGATGAACACTGAAGCTTTCTTT | CASSESTRMNTEAFF
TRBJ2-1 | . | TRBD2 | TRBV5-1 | TGCGCCAGCAGCTTGGACGCGGGAGGGCCTTCTACGTATGAGCAGTTCTTC | CASSLDAGGPSTYEQFF
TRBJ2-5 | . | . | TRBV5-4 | TGTGCCAGCAGCTTGACGAGGACAGATCAAGAGACCCAGTACTTC | CASSLTRTDQETQYF
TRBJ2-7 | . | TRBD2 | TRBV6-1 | TGTGCCAGCAGTGGGACTAGCGGGAGGGCAAACTCCTACGAGCAGTACTTC | CASSGTSGRANSYEQYF
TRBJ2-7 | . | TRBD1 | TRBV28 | TGTGCCAGCAGTGATCCGGGACAGATCTACGAGCAGTACTTC | CASSDPGQIYEQYF
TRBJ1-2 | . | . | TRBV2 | TGTGCTACAAGGCAGGAGACGACCTTCTATGGCTACACCTTC | CATRQETTFYGYTF
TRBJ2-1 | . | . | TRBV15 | TGTGCCACCAGCAACTACGGGACCGGCTCCTACAATGAGCAGTTCTTC | CATSNYGTGSYNEQFF
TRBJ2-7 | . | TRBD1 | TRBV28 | TGTGCCAGCAGCGAGAGTGGGGACAGGACCTCCTACGAGCAGTACTTC | CASSESGDRTSYEQYF
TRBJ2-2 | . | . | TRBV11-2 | TGTGCCAGCAGCTTAACGAACACCGGGGAGCTGTTTTTT | CASSLTNTGELFF
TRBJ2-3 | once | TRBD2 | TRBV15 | TGTGCCACCGATAGGGCGGGAGCCCTTGATACGCAGTATTTT | CATDRAGALDTQYF
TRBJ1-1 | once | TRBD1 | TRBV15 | TGTGCCACCAGCAGAGGTCCCGGACAGGGAGTCACTGAAGCTTTCTTT | CATSRGPGQGVTEAFF
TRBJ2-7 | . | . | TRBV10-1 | TGCGCCAGCAGTGAAGGGCGAGCCTACGAGCAGTACTTC | CASSEGRAYEQYF
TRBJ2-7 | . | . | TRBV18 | TGTGCCAGCTCACCAAGTACTGGTTCCTACGAGCAGTACTTC | CASSPSTGSYEQYF
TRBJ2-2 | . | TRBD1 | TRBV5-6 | TGTGCCAGCAGCCAGACAGGGACCGGGGAGCTGTTTTTT | CASSQTGTGELFF
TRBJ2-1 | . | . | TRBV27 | TGTGCCAGCAGGGCCGGGCTCTCCTACAATGAGCAGTTCTTC | CASRAGLSYNEQFF
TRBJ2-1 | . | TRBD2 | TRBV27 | TGTGCCAGCAGTTTATCGACAACTAGCGCTGCCTACAATGAGCAGTTCTTC | CASSLSTTSAAYNEQFF
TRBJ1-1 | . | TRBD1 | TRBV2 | TGTGCCAGCAACGAGGGGGCAGTGAACACTGAAGCTTTCTTT | CASNEGAVNTEAFF
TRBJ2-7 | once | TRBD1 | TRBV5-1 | TGCGCCAGCAGCCTAGGGACAGGGGCCCACGAGCAGTACTTC | CASSLGTGAHEQYF
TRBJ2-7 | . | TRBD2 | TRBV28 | TGTGCCAGCAGTCTAGCGGGAGGGCCCTACGAGCAGTACTTC | CASSLAGGPYEQYF
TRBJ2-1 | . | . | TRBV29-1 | TGCAGCGGACAGGAATACAATGAGCAGTTCTTC | CSGQEYNEQFF
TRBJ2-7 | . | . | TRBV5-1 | TGCGCCAGCAACGTTGTGGGGGACTCCTACGAGCAGTACTTC | CASNVVGDSYEQYF
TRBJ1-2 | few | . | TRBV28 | TGTGCCAGCAGTTTAGGGACCGCCTATGGCTACACCTTC | CASSLGTAYGYTF
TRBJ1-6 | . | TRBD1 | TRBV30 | TGTGCCTACGCCGGGACAGGGGCGGATAATTCACCCCTCCACTTT | CAYAGTGADNSPLHF
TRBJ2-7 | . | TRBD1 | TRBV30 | TGTGCCTGGGAAACAGGGGGCGACGAGCAGTACTTC | CAWETGGDEQYF
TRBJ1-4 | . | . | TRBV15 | TGTGCCACCAGCAGAGCCTTGGGAACAGAAAAACTGTTTTTT | CATSRALGTEKLFF